This TCR beta chain emerged from a study of T cell repertoires in cytomegalovirus infection. Study-level background: Public TCR beta signature analysis indicated the presence of both CMV infection and matching HLA type.

At least ten counts were recorded for this clonotype. The antigen remains undetermined. Germline V CDR1 and CDR2: LNHNV, YYDKDF (reference sequence). The CDR3 totals 15 residues. V was pared by 0 bases and J by 4 bases, with 3 bases of the junction left unmatched. Study-level results: The ex vivo response was dominated by HLA-C-restricted CMV-specific TCR beta clonotypes.

TCRdb re-called the reads with MiXCR, one entry per CDR3 protein. The sample records a few hundred thousand distinct CDR3 sequences, over 7.5% being singletons. V is TRBV15 and J is TRBJ2-3, with 8 bases identical to TRBD2. Input material: PBMCs. The clonotype was recovered from a human donor in good health (CMV status not recorded). Some clones in this sample may be carry-over from other donors' samples. CDR3 DNA: TGTGCCACCAGCAGAGAAGCGGGAGACGCAGATACGCAGTATTTT. Its translation is CATSREAGDADTQYF.